The 22 T cell receptor beta chains listed next were all sequenced from one sample in a study of CD8 T cells in Susac syndrome (dated by TCRdb to the late 2010s). Library prep was done by the immunoSEQ multiplex PCR assay. RNA was extracted with the RNeasy kit and roughly 0.45 to 1 ug was reverse transcribed using random hexamers. TCRdb reprocessed the public reads (quality trimming at Q25 with fastp, clone calling with MiXCR) and kept in-frame beta chains. A single entry per CDR3 protein holds the most common genes and DNA from its merged rows. The sample table shows approximately 170,000 distinct CDR3 sequences, and around 94% are seen once. Of the sample, about 0.094% falls within the top ten clones. The sequenced sample was CD4+ T cells from PBMCs. The receptors originated from a human donor with multiple sclerosis.

As DNA, the CDR3 is TGTGCCAGCAGCCAAGGGTATCTAACCGAGCAGTACTTC. Residues: CASSQGYLTEQYF. The chain joins TRBV3-1 to TRBJ2-7, with D unresolved. Germline V gene sequence: CDR1 LGHDT, CDR2 YNNKEL (reference sequence). The CDR3 loop spans 13 amino acids. V lost 1 base, J lost 6 bases, and 10 bases lay in between.

CDR3 DNA sequence: TGTGCCAGCAGTTTCGCCGGGACAGCGAACACTGAAGCTTTCTTT. Protein sequence: CASSFAGTANTEAFF. V usage is TRBV6-2 or TRBV6-3 and J usage is TRBJ1-1, with 7 nucleotides matching TRBD1. The J segment lost 1 base and the V segment lost 4 bases, leaving 6 bases of the junction unmatched. Germline assignment: CDR1 MNHEY and CDR2 SVGEGT. The CDR3 runs to 15 residues.

The chain employs TRBV27 and TRBJ1-2; 7 nucleotides align to TRBD1. In germline, CDR1 is MNHEY, CDR2 SMNVEV (reference sequence). The V segment lost 3 bases and the J segment 5 bases; nucleotides outside the gene matches: 3. This CDR3 has 13 residues. The CDR3 sequence: CASSFSGGYGYTF. The CDR3 DNA reads as TGTGCCAGCAGTTTCTCAGGGGGATATGGCTACACCTTC.

V is TRBV6-2 or TRBV6-3 and J is TRBJ2-1; unclear D gene. The CDR3 loop spans 14 amino acids. Germline lookup yields CDR1 MNHEY and CDR2 SVGEGT. Trimming removed 4 bases from V and 6 bases from J, with 13 bases in between. This CDR3 reads CASSSALLANEQFF. Written as DNA, the CDR3 is TGTGCCAGCAGTTCCGCATTACTCGCCAATGAGCAGTTCTTC.

This clonotype occurred once. This chain connects TRBV12-3 or TRBV12-4 to TRBJ1-1; TRBD1 agrees at 7 bases. V dropped 3 bases and J dropped 4; count of bases not matched to a gene: 5. CDR3 length: 14 amino acids. The CDR3 region has the DNA TGTGCCAGCAGTTTTAGACAGGGTGGCACTGAAGCTTTCTTT. It yields the protein CASSFRQGGTEAFF.

J is TRBJ1-2 and V is TRBV2; D unresolved. Trimming left V 4 bases short and J 4 bases short, with 13 bases between. The CDR3 has 14 residues. CDR1 is SNHLY, CDR2 FYNNEI, per germline. This CDR3 reads CASSVVKDGYGYTF. In DNA form, the CDR3 reads TGTGCCAGCAGTGTAGTTAAGGATGGCTATGGCTACACCTTC.

J is TRBJ2-2 and V is TRBV11-3; a weak D match, TRBD1 (5 bases). CDR1 and CDR2 (germline): SGHNT, YENEEA. V was clipped by 8 bases and J by 7 bases, with 8 bases between them. This CDR3 is 11 amino acids long. In DNA form, the CDR3 reads TGTGCCAGCCAAGGGGACGGGGAGCTGTTTTTT. Its protein is CASQGDGELFF.

The chain uses TRBV27 and TRBJ1-1; possible D gene TRBD1, 6 bases. Trimming left V 4 bases short and J 4 bases short, with 10 bases between. Germline lookup yields CDR1 MNHEY and CDR2 SMNVEV (reference sequence). The CDR3 spans 13 residues. CDR3 coding DNA: TGTGCCAGCAGTTACAGGGAAACCACTGAAGCTTTCTTT. Protein product: CASSYRETTEAFF.

The chain joins TRBV7-3 to TRBJ2-1, with unresolved D. Germline-derived CDR1 and CDR2 are SGHTA and FQGTGA. CDR3 size: 15 residues. Deletions cut 4 bases from V and 5 bases from J, with 15 bases between. The CDR3 region is CASSSYPRGNNEQFF. The CDR3 nucleotides read TGTGCCAGCAGCTCCTATCCTCGTGGAAACAATGAGCAGTTCTTC. Full variable domain (outside the CDR3, taken from reference TRBV7-3 and TRBJ2-1): GAGVSQTPSNKVTEKGKYVELRCDPISGHTALYWYRQSLGQGPEFLIYFQGTGAADDSGLPNDRFFAVRPEGSVSTLKIQRTERGDSAVYLCASSSYPRGNNEQFFGPGTRLTVL.

The genes are TRBV4-1 and TRBJ2-1; perhaps TRBD2 as D (5 bases). The germline V gene has CDR1 MGHRA and CDR2 YSYEKL. V was cut by 1 base and J by 6 bases, with 16 bases left in between. The length of the CDR3 is 16 residues. CDR3 region: CASSQVNILVSNEQFF. For the CDR3, the DNA is TGCGCCAGCAGCCAAGTAAACATACTAGTTTCCAATGAGCAGTTCTTC.

The rearrangement links TRBV30 to TRBJ2-4; D gene unclear. Germline V CDR1 and CDR2: GTSNPN, SVGIG (reference sequence). The ends were cut back, 2 bases at V and 0 bases at J, with 14 bases in the middle. The CDR3 consists of 16 residues. CDR3 sequence reads: CAWSSPSALAKNIQYF. Here the CDR3 DNA reads TGTGCCTGGAGTTCCCCATCAGCCCTAGCCAAAAACATTCAGTACTTC.

V and J are TRBV6-2 or TRBV6-3 and TRBJ1-1; no clear D. Trimming cost V 2 bases and J 7 bases, with 5 bases left between them. There are 11 residues in the CDR3. Germline V CDR1 and CDR2: MNHEY, SVGEGT. The CDR3 sequence is CASSYAGEAFF. The CDR3 nucleotides read TGTGCCAGCAGTTACGCAGGTGAAGCTTTCTTT.

The J gene is TRBJ2-7, the V gene TRBV29-1, with D unresolved. This CDR3 comprises 12 residues. V was cut by 2 bases and J by 4 bases, with 9 bases left in between. Germline V gives CDR1 SQVTM, CDR2 ANQGSEA. DNA for the CDR3: TGCAGCGTTGAAATTGGGGTTTACGAGCAGTACTTC. Translating it yields CSVEIGVYEQYF.

A few counts support this clonotype. This chain joins TRBV7-2 and TRBJ2-5, with a weak D call TRBD2 (6 bases). Trimming stripped 5 bases from V and 4 bases from J, with 11 bases between. This CDR3 comprises 13 residues. CDR1 is SGHTA and CDR2 is FQGNSA in the germline V gene. CDR3 protein: CASSQTGGETQYF. CDR3 nucleotide sequence: TGTGCCAGCAGCCAAACCGGGGGAGAGACCCAGTACTTC.

V gene TRBV28 combines with J gene TRBJ1-2; D gene unclear. The CDR3 covers 13 residues. The V end lost 3 bases, the J end lost 2 bases, and 7 bases lay between the germline ends. Germline loops: CDR1 MDHEN, CDR2 SYDVKM. CDR3 residues: CASSLNRNYGYTF. The CDR3 DNA reads as TGTGCCAGCAGTTTGAATAGAAACTATGGCTACACCTTC.

The chain links TRBV7-9 to TRBJ1-3; no clear D. The CDR3 has 16 residues. Germline-derived CDR1 and CDR2 are SEHNR and FQNEAQ (reference sequence). V was trimmed by 2 bases and J by 0 bases, leaving 11 bases between them. This CDR3 reads CASSLSVPGSGNTIYF. The CDR3 DNA reads as TGTGCCAGCAGCTTATCTGTGCCGGGCTCTGGAAACACCATATATTTT.

V and J are TRBV6-2 or TRBV6-3 and TRBJ1-5; TRBD1 matches at 8 bases. Germline assignment: CDR1 MNHEY and CDR2 SVGEGT. The CDR3 covers 16 residues. V trimming: 7 bases; J trimming: 2 bases; junction bases outside the gene matches: 10. The CDR3 DNA sequence: TGTGCCAGCACTCACCCTAGGGGACAGGGCAATCAGCCCCAGCATTTT. It specifies CASTHPRGQGNQPQHF.

The J gene is TRBJ2-1, the V gene TRBV7-9, with D unclear. The germline CDR1 and CDR2 sequences are SEHNR and FQNEAQ (reference sequence). This CDR3 comprises 15 residues. V shed 1 base and J shed 3 bases, with 10 bases lying between them. The CDR3 sequence is CASSLELADYNEQFF. The CDR3 bases are TGTGCCAGCAGCTTAGAACTGGCAGACTACAATGAGCAGTTCTTC.

The CDR3 loop is CASSRQGGNGYTF. Written as DNA, the CDR3 is TGTGCCAGCAGCCGACAGGGGGGGAATGGCTACACCTTC. The V and J genes are TRBV6-2 or TRBV6-3 and TRBJ1-2; 9 bases align to TRBD1. The CDR3 has 13 amino acids. The V gene's germline CDR1 is MNHEY and CDR2 SVGEGT. The V gene end was trimmed by 6 bases and the J gene end by 6 bases; junction bases not matched to a gene: 5.

The chain links TRBV12-3 or TRBV12-4 to TRBJ2-7, with 8 bases matching TRBD1. V lost 5 bases, J lost 3 bases, and 9 bases stayed unmatched. This CDR3 is 15 amino acids long. CDR3 loop: CASSRGQGGVYEQYF. The CDR3 DNA follows: TGTGCCAGCAGTCGCGGACAGGGAGGTGTCTACGAGCAGTACTTC.

The rearrangement links TRBV6-2 or TRBV6-3 to TRBJ2-2, with D perhaps matching TRBD1 (6 bases). Germline CDR1 is MNHEY and CDR2 is SVGEGT. V lost 5 bases to trimming and J lost 0 bases, with 16 bases between them. The CDR3 has 17 residues. Written as DNA, the CDR3 is TGTGCCAGCAGTCGGATCGGGACACCGGCGAACACCGGGGAGCTGTTTTTT. This sequence encodes CASSRIGTPANTGELFF.

The chain links TRBV7-9 to TRBJ2-7, with 9 bases that match TRBD1. J lost 5 bases, V lost 5 bases, and 13 bases had no gene match. CDR3 size: 16 residues. Germline V gene sequence: CDR1 SEHNR, CDR2 FQNEAQ (reference sequence). CDR3 residues: CASSTRIGTGSNEQYF. The CDR3 DNA sequence: TGTGCCAGCAGCACCCGCATCGGGACAGGGTCCAACGAGCAGTACTTC.